Given below is one TCR beta chain in context. The target of this receptor is not known. Within one base of it there is no much larger clone, and no base qualities were kept. The source of the sample is a study of cytomegalovirus exposure and HLA in healthy donors (dated by TCRdb to between 2016 and 2019). Broadly, across the study: An earlier analysis of some 550 of the donors reported 250 to 300 Gb of sequence data and around 110 million unique TCR beta sequences from about 200 million T cells. An early release that covered roughly 600 HLA-typed donors contained approximately 300 gigabases of sequencing data and 80 million or so unique TCR sequences. The genetic ancestry cluster associated with self-reported Caucasian donors included about four fifths of the 398 genotyped donors. The study was designed to test whether signatures of past pathogen exposure could be identified by cataloging public T cell receptors. Using immunosequencing, the study profiled T cell repertoires from some 670 subjects and related those repertoires to cytomegalovirus serostatus. In addition to the first cohort of around 670 subjects, a separate validation cohort of approximately 120 different subjects was used. To predict cytomegalovirus infection status, the study combined high-throughput TCR immunosequencing, statistical association of individual TCRs with disease status, and machine learning. A later analysis re-examined previously published TCR beta repertoires from around 670 donors and added high-resolution HLA genotyping to investigate patterns of TCR occurrence. Rather than drawing on any new phenotypic data, the later analysis identified candidate immune exposures from TCR beta sequences and the way those sequences occurred across donors. In an earlier analysis of 550 to 700 of the donors, high-throughput TCR beta sequencing was used to judge whether each TCR beta V gene segment behaved as functional or pseudogenic. Donor age, sex, ethnicity and CMV serostatus were compiled alongside the repertoire data. A later genetic analysis used genome-wide SNP genotypes for about 55% of the 666 donors, treating that subset as a discovery cohort. Every repertoire in the discovery cohort had been generated on one and the same sequencing platform. Class I and class II HLA loci were covered by the typing at four-digit resolution. Typing coverage varied by locus: roughly 629-640 donors for A, B, C, DRB1 and DQB1; under 550 for DQA1; more than 600 for DPA1; roughly 470 for DPB1. Roughly 5 DR-DQ haplotypes were treated as single units for association and clustering because of strong linkage in the cohort. On average, around 230,000 unique TCR beta nucleotide sequences were sequenced per donor among several hundred genotyped donors of the cohort, with 15% to 20% of those sequences being non-productive. General study outcomes and caveats: The classifier was reported to diagnose cytomegalovirus status with high specificity and sensitivity in both the original and validation cohorts. Sequencing depth was assumed to be roughly uniform across donors in the presence/absence analyses, though that assumption may not hold. Some IMGT-functional V segments, including TRBV6-2 and TRBV6-3, could not be told apart with the 87-base-pair reads, so those segments were excluded. Only TCR beta chains were sequenced in this cohort, and the absence of alpha or paired-chain data limited detectable features. The study listed approximately 150 TCR beta chains as associated with cytomegalovirus. Because HLA typing was missing for some donors at each locus, association tests included only the typed subset. Strong co-occurrence of HLA alleles, especially DR and DQ, made assigning TCR associations to individual alleles difficult. According to a later genetic analysis, donors in an Asian-associated ancestry cluster had fewer N-insertions in productive TCRs than the approximately 630-donor mean. V-gene and J-gene trimming of TCR beta chains was associated with a missense DCLRE1C variant in a later genetic analysis, and the association was replicated in an independent cohort. In a later analysis, HLA-associated TCR beta chains were found to be more clonally expanded and to have lower generation probabilities than equally common non-associated chains. Correlated functional status among segregating V segments might be attributable to linkage disequilibrium, but an unknown experimental factor could not be ruled out. It was suggested by the authors that the approach could potentially be generalized to other disease states and immunological phenotypes. While some public TCRs were present in many individuals, most TCR sequences turned up only very rarely across donors. Three of the identified cytomegalovirus-associated TCR beta chains were confirmed in vitro to be specific for cytomegalovirus antigens. A cluster of highly shared sequence variants was judged likely to be a technical artifact of the sequencing pipeline. A later analysis found that TCR association rates varied across HLA loci, with DRB1 alleles showing the most associated TCRs and HLA-C alleles the fewest. In a later analysis, most CMV-associated TCR beta chains were found to appear HLA-restricted, with HLA associations seemingly driven largely by CMV exposure. A further reported finding was that TCR beta sequences accurately predicted the HLA-A and HLA-B alleles for most subjects in the first cohort. According to a later analysis, parvovirus B19, influenza, CMV and Epstein-Barr virus appeared linked to several top co-occurrence clusters. Broadly in line with IMGT annotations, most TCR beta V segments showed up in productive rearrangements about 87% or about 30% of the time in an earlier analysis of roughly 590 of the donors. The earlier analysis of approximately 560 of the donors excluded around 17 rarely observed V segments, including chromosome 9 orphons, because counts were too low. CMV serostatus was the only immune exposure information available for the cohort. Specific HLA alleles were associated with over 15,000 TCR beta sequences at a false discovery rate of 0.05 in a later analysis.

Library preparation employed the immunoSEQ multiplex PCR assay. For the multiplex PCR, a mixture combining 60 forward primers for TCR Vbeta segments and 13 reverse primers for TCR Jbeta segments was used. The CDR3 region of rearranged TCR beta genes was amplified from genomic DNA with a multiplex PCR assay. The Illumina HiSeq System was used to sequence the amplified TCR beta libraries as 87-base-pair reads. The paper's data handling went like this. In a later analysis, about 80 million unique TCR beta chains were counted across the roughly 700 repertoires, and roughly 11 million of these chains were shared by at least two donors. Raw reads were error-corrected and collapsed into unique sequences with a nearest-neighbor algorithm that merged closely related sequences to remove PCR and sequencing errors. CDR3 sequences were aligned to IMGT reference sequences to assign V, D and J gene segments. For a sequence to be retained, a match of at least six nucleotides to both a V gene segment and a J gene segment was required. Rearrangements were classified as productive when the CDR3 lacked stop codons and remained in frame with V and J, and all other rearrangements were classified as non-productive. Following IMGT convention, CDR3 was defined as the stretch from the second conserved V-encoded cysteine up to the conserved J-encoded phenylalanine. The earlier analysis of fewer than 750 of the donors excluded sequences that lacked an unambiguous match to a single V gene segment. An earlier analysis of approximately 590 of the donors called V segments functional above 56.7% productive rearrangements and segregating when the between-donor standard deviation exceeded 5%. A statistical classification framework was built for diagnosing cytomegalovirus status from the catalog of TCR beta chain sequences. In a later analysis, V and J genes were assigned by comparing TCR nucleotide sequences against IMGT/GENE-DB human TR gene sequences. The TCRdist pipeline was used in a later analysis to assign CDR3 sequences and most-parsimonious VDJ recombination scenarios. In a later analysis, every TCR beta chain was defined by the combination of its CDR3 amino acid sequence and its V-gene family, and reads without a unique V-gene family were dropped. To address suspected cross-contamination and a sequencing artifact, a later analysis removed over 500 highly shared, low-generation-probability nucleotide sequences. In a later analysis, a clonal expansion index for each public chain was calculated from normalized within-repertoire ranks of inferred template counts. In a later analysis, generation probabilities were computed using a VDJ recombination model fitted to out-of-frame rearrangements, and the results were checked against IGoR. In a later analysis, hypergeometric tests were used to score TCR-TCR, TCR-HLA and TCR-CMV co-occurrence, with a repertoire-size bias correction applied to TCR pairs. To estimate false discovery rates, a later analysis permuted the HLA or CMV assignments 20 times. In a later analysis, co-occurring TCRs were grouped with DBSCAN, and TCRdist sequence similarity was added when clustering was performed within HLA-allele-positive subsets. For co-occurrence clustering, repertoires with fewer than 30,000 or more than 120,000 public chains were excluded, along with about five repertoires with anomalous nucleotide sharing. TCRdb limited this immuneACCESS table to in-frame rearrangements with V and J called. A share of clones is missing; checked studies link under half to unresolved V genes, and the rest is unexplained. That table supplies the V and J calls and clone size; D and trimming were determined from the DNA. The sample includes 150,000 to 200,000 clones, with 75% to 80% observed a single time. 3% to 3.5% of the sample lies in the top ten.

V loses 8 bases of germline sequence and J loses 0 bases, and the interval between the two ends is 18 bases. Counted from cysteine to phenylalanine, this CDR3 has 16 amino acids. Only the CDR3 portion is preserved as DNA: 48 bases, with reading frame beginning at the first base. CDR1 is given as MNHNY and CDR2 as SVGAGI, both from the germline V gene (reference sequence). In total, approximately 690 healthy bone marrow donors made up the cohort. All cohort members were sampled while nominally healthy, although unrecorded immune exposures were likely present. The donor tested CMV seronegative and was one of the 352 seronegative cohort members. A peripheral blood sample was provided by each donor, and peripheral blood mononuclear cells were used for TCR beta sequencing. Genomic DNA extraction from the blood cell samples was performed with the Qiagen DNeasy Blood Extraction Kit.

Sequencing used PBMCs. The receptor comes from a woman aged 40 to 49 in good health and CMV-seronegative. This receptor chain uses TRBV6-6 and TRBJ2-3; no D segment can be confidently identified. The sequenced DNA: TGTGCCAGCGTCCCAGAGAGAGGCAGAAGCACAGATACGCAGTATTTT. This codes for CASVPERGRSTDTQYF.